A selection of T cell receptor beta chains follows, all from one sample in a study of blood T cells in healthy people across ages. TCRdb analysed the 5' RACE reads with MiXCR anew, one entry per CDR3 protein. The sample lists approximately 960,000 distinct CDR3 sequences; 25% to 35% were seen once. The same sample was also used in a study of T cells of mothers and their children.

What was sequenced was blood. The receptor set was obtained from a woman in her forties in good health. CDR3s include the opening cysteine and the closing phenylalanine or tryptophan. The D gene is left open where the match is weak. Size is omitted from some rows. Given values are once, few, many or a class for expanded clones.

D: -
J: TRBJ2-3
size: once
V: TRBV2
DNA: TGTGCCAGCAGTGAATACCTATCGGGACACCCCTTGGCAGATACGCAGTATTTT
CDR3: CASSEYLSGHPLADTQYF

D: -
J: TRBJ2-7
size: few
V: TRBV2
DNA: TGTGCCAGCAGACCTCTGGGGGGGGCTGGGGAGCAGTACTTC
CDR3: CASRPLGGAGEQYF

D: -
J: TRBJ2-5
size: -
V: TRBV5-1
DNA: TGCGCCAGCAGCGACCTGGACAGCAAGCAGTACTTC
CDR3: CASSDLDSKQYF

D: -
J: TRBJ1-2
size: many
V: TRBV24-1
DNA: TGTGCCACCAGTGACCAAGGACCGTTGACTGGCTACACCTTC
CDR3: CATSDQGPLTGYTF

D: TRBD1
J: TRBJ1-2
size: few
V: TRBV20-1
DNA: TGCAGTGCTCCTCCCGGTACCCTGGGACAGCCTAACTATGGCTACACCTTC
CDR3: CSAPPGTLGQPNYGYTF

D: -
J: TRBJ2-4
size: many
V: TRBV29-1
DNA: TGCAGCGTTGAAGTTGGCGGAGCCAAAAACATTCAGTACTTC
CDR3: CSVEVGGAKNIQYF

D: -
J: TRBJ2-5
size: few
V: TRBV29-1
DNA: TGCAGCGTTGTGAAGGGCCTTGAGACCCAGTACTTC
CDR3: CSVVKGLETQYF

D: -
J: TRBJ2-7
size: -
V: TRBV20-1
DNA: TGCAGTGCTACGGACAGCTACTACGAGCAGTACTTC
CDR3: CSATDSYYEQYF

D: TRBD2
J: TRBJ2-5
size: few
V: TRBV9
DNA: TGTGCCAGCAGCTCCACCGGGACTAGATCAGAGACCCAGTACTTC
CDR3: CASSSTGTRSETQYF

D: -
J: TRBJ2-7
size: -
V: TRBV20-1
DNA: TGCAGTGCTAGAGATTCCAGGGGACACTACGAGCAGTACTTC
CDR3: CSARDSRGHYEQYF

D: -
J: TRBJ1-5
size: -
V: TRBV6-5
DNA: TGTGCCAGCAGTTACTCGGGCTATCAGCCCCAGCATTTT
CDR3: CASSYSGYQPQHF

D: TRBD1
J: TRBJ1-1
size: -
V: TRBV5-1
DNA: TGCGCCAGCAGCATAGGGACAGTAATGAACACTGAAGCTTTCTTT
CDR3: CASSIGTVMNTEAFF

D: -
J: TRBJ1-2
size: -
V: TRBV5-1
DNA: TGCGCCAGCGGCTTGGAGTCCGGGGCCTACTATGGCTACACCTTC
CDR3: CASGLESGAYYGYTF

D: TRBD2
J: TRBJ2-7
size: many
V: TRBV7-2
DNA: TGTGCCAGCAGCACGTCTAGCGGGGGGACCTTATTCTACGAGCAGTACTTC
CDR3: CASSTSSGGTLFYEQYF

D: TRBD1
J: TRBJ1-3
size: many
V: TRBV12-3/TRBV12-4
DNA: TGTGCCAGCAGTCGACAGGGCTCTGGAAACACCATATATTTT
CDR3: CASSRQGSGNTIYF

D: TRBD2
J: TRBJ2-1
size: few
V: TRBV19
DNA: TGTGCCAGTAGTATAACTAGCGGGGCGTACAATGAGCAGTTCTTC
CDR3: CASSITSGAYNEQFF

D: TRBD2
J: TRBJ2-3
size: few
V: TRBV9
DNA: TGTGCCAGCAGCGTAGGGGCTAGCGGCTCCACAGATACGCAGTATTTT
CDR3: CASSVGASGSTDTQYF

D: -
J: TRBJ2-7
size: few
V: TRBV7-9
DNA: TGTGCCAGCAGCTTAGGACAGACGGAGCAGTACTTC
CDR3: CASSLGQTEQYF

D: TRBD2
J: TRBJ2-5
size: many
V: TRBV18
DNA: TGTGCCAGCTCACCGAATCAACTAGCGGGGGGATCAGAGACCCAGTACTTC
CDR3: CASSPNQLAGGSETQYF

D: TRBD1
J: TRBJ1-5
size: once
V: TRBV15
DNA: TGTGCCACCAGCAGAGGGGACAGTCGGGGCAATCAGCCCCAGCATTTT
CDR3: CATSRGDSRGNQPQHF

D: -
J: TRBJ1-5
size: few
V: TRBV6-2/TRBV6-3
DNA: TGTGCCAGCACTCTGGCCCCTGATAGCAATCAGCCCCAGCATTTT
CDR3: CASTLAPDSNQPQHF

D: TRBD2
J: TRBJ2-3
size: -
V: TRBV6-1
DNA: TGTGCCAGCAGTCCCTTACTAGCGGGGGCCTCAGATACGCAGTATTTT
CDR3: CASSPLLAGASDTQYF

D: -
J: TRBJ1-5
size: -
V: TRBV15
DNA: TGTGCCGCCAGCAGAAAGGGTGATCAGCCCCAGCATTTT
CDR3: CAASRKGDQPQHF

D: -
J: TRBJ2-1
size: -
V: TRBV6-2/TRBV6-3
DNA: TGTGCCAGCAGTCGACAGGGGAGGGATGAGCAGTTCTTC
CDR3: CASSRQGRDEQFF

D: -
J: TRBJ1-2
size: -
V: TRBV15
DNA: TGTGCCACCGGCAGAGTGGAGGTACGGTCCTATGGCTACACCTTC
CDR3: CATGRVEVRSYGYTF

D: -
J: TRBJ1-1
size: -
V: TRBV5-5
DNA: TGTGCCAGCAGCTTGTCCCGGATTGGACAGAGTCGAGCTTTCTTT
CDR3: CASSLSRIGQSRAFF

D: -
J: TRBJ1-2
size: -
V: TRBV7-9
DNA: TGTGCCAGCAGCTTACAGGGTTCGGGGGTCAATGGCTACACCTTC
CDR3: CASSLQGSGVNGYTF

D: TRBD1
J: TRBJ2-1
size: -
V: TRBV5-1
DNA: TGCGCCAGCAGCTTCGGGACAGCATCAAGGTACAATGAGCAGTTCTTC
CDR3: CASSFGTASRYNEQFF

D: -
J: TRBJ1-5
size: few
V: TRBV28
DNA: TGTGCCAGCAGCCCAAGGTTGGGGGGCGTTCAGCCCCAGCATTTT
CDR3: CASSPRLGGVQPQHF

D: TRBD2
J: TRBJ2-7
size: -
V: TRBV5-1
DNA: TGCGCCAGCAGCTTGGAAGCGGGGGGAAATGAGCAGTACTTC
CDR3: CASSLEAGGNEQYF

D: -
J: TRBJ1-1
size: -
V: TRBV5-1
DNA: TGCGTCAGCAGCTTGGTGGAGGGAGGGAACACTGAAGCTTTCTTT
CDR3: CVSSLVEGGNTEAFF

D: TRBD2
J: TRBJ2-5
size: -
V: TRBV20-1
DNA: TGCAGCGGGCGACGCCGGGGAGGGGAGACCCAGTACTTC
CDR3: CSGRRRGGETQYF

D: -
J: TRBJ2-2
size: -
V: TRBV6-5
DNA: TGTGCCAGCAGTTACTCGATGATCCCAGGCCGACAGAACACCGGGGAGCTGTTTTTT
CDR3: CASSYSMIPGRQNTGELFF

D: -
J: TRBJ2-7
size: -
V: TRBV14
DNA: TGTGCCAGCAGCCAAGATATCCGGGCAGAGCAGTACTTC
CDR3: CASSQDIRAEQYF

D: TRBD2
J: TRBJ2-1
size: -
V: TRBV20-1
DNA: TGCAGTGCTAGAGATTTGCGGACTAGCGGGAGCTCCTACAATGAGCAGTTCTTC
CDR3: CSARDLRTSGSSYNEQFF

D: TRBD2
J: TRBJ2-3
size: -
V: TRBV5-1
DNA: TGCGCCAGCAGCTTGCCACTAGCGGGGGAGCTCACAACTAGCACAGATACGCAGTATTTT
CDR3: CASSLPLAGELTTSTDTQYF

D: -
J: TRBJ2-2
size: -
V: TRBV6-2/TRBV6-3
DNA: TGTGCCAGCAGAGCCCGGGACTCTTCCACCGGGGAGCTGTTTTTT
CDR3: CASRARDSSTGELFF

D: -
J: TRBJ2-1
size: -
V: TRBV3-1
DNA: TGTGCCAGCAGCCAAGACAGGGCCTACGAGCAGTTCTTC
CDR3: CASSQDRAYEQFF

D: TRBD1
J: TRBJ2-3
size: -
V: TRBV5-1
DNA: TGCGCCAGCAGCTTGCAAACAGGGGGGGATACGCAGTATTTT
CDR3: CASSLQTGGDTQYF

D: -
J: TRBJ2-1
size: -
V: TRBV20-1
DNA: TGCAGTGCTAGAGCCTCCGGGACTCCCCTTCTTGGTCAGTTCTTC
CDR3: CSARASGTPLLGQFF

D: TRBD1
J: TRBJ2-4
size: many
V: TRBV11-2
DNA: TGTGCCAGCAGCGACGGACAGGGGATGTTAGCCAAAAACATTCAGTACTTC
CDR3: CASSDGQGMLAKNIQYF

D: -
J: TRBJ1-3
size: few
V: TRBV12-3/TRBV12-4
DNA: TGTGCCAGCAGTTCCCTGGGGGTTCGCCGAAACACCATATATTTT
CDR3: CASSSLGVRRNTIYF

D: TRBD1
J: TRBJ2-3
size: -
V: TRBV5-1
DNA: TGCGCCAGCAGCTTGGGGACAGGGGGCTCAGATACGCAGTATTTT
CDR3: CASSLGTGGSDTQYF

D: -
J: TRBJ2-7
size: many
V: TRBV12-3/TRBV12-4
DNA: TGTGTCACCTCCTTGGACGGCGGGACCTACGAGCAGTACTTC
CDR3: CVTSLDGGTYEQYF

D: -
J: TRBJ2-3
size: many
V: TRBV28
DNA: TGTGCCAGTCGCGCTCAAAAGACCGCCCGCACAGATACGCAGTATTTT
CDR3: CASRAQKTARTDTQYF

D: -
J: TRBJ2-2
size: few
V: TRBV7-2
DNA: TGTGCCAGCAGCTTAGACAAGGGGGCCGGGGAGCTGTTTTTT
CDR3: CASSLDKGAGELFF

D: TRBD2
J: TRBJ2-3
size: few
V: TRBV5-1
DNA: TGCGCCAGCAGCTTCTACAGGACTAGTTCGGATACGCAGTATTTT
CDR3: CASSFYRTSSDTQYF

D: -
J: TRBJ1-1
size: -
V: TRBV7-2
DNA: TGTGCCAGCAGCTTAAACAGACAGAACACTGAAGCTTTCTTT
CDR3: CASSLNRQNTEAFF

D: TRBD1
J: TRBJ1-4
size: -
V: TRBV28
DNA: TGTGCCAGCAGTTCCGGAGGGACAGAGACTAACGAAAAACCGTTTTTT
CDR3: CASSSGGTETNEKPFF

D: TRBD1
J: TRBJ2-3
size: few
V: TRBV20-1
DNA: TGCAGTGCTAGAGATCTGGCGGACAGGGGCCCAGATACGCAGTATTTT
CDR3: CSARDLADRGPDTQYF

D: -
J: TRBJ2-6
size: few
V: TRBV6-4
DNA: TGTGCCAGCAGTGACTCTGAGGGGGGGGGGGCCAACGTCCTGACTTTC
CDR3: CASSDSEGGGANVLTF

D: TRBD1
J: TRBJ2-5
size: -
V: TRBV28
DNA: TGTGCCAGCAGTTTAAGACAGGGGGGGGGAGAGACCCAGTACTTC
CDR3: CASSLRQGGGETQYF

D: -
J: TRBJ2-7
size: -
V: TRBV6-2/TRBV6-3
DNA: TGTGCCAGCAAACCCCTAGCAGTTGGAATCAATGAGCAGTACTTC
CDR3: CASKPLAVGINEQYF